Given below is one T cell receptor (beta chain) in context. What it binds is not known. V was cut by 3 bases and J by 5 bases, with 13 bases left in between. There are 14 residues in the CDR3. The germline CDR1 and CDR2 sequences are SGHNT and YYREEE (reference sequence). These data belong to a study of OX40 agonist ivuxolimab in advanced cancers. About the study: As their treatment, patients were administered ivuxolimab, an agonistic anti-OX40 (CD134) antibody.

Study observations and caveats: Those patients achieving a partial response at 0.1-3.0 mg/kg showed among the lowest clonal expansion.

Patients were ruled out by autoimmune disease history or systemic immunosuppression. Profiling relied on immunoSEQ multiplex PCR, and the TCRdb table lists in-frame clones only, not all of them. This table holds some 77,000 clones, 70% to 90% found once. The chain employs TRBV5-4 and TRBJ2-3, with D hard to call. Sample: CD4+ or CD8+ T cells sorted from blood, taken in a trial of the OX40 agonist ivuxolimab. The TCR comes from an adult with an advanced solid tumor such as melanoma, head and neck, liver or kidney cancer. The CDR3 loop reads CASSSAGSLDTQYF. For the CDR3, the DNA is TGTGCCAGCAGCTCAGCTGGTTCCTTAGATACGCAGTATTTT.